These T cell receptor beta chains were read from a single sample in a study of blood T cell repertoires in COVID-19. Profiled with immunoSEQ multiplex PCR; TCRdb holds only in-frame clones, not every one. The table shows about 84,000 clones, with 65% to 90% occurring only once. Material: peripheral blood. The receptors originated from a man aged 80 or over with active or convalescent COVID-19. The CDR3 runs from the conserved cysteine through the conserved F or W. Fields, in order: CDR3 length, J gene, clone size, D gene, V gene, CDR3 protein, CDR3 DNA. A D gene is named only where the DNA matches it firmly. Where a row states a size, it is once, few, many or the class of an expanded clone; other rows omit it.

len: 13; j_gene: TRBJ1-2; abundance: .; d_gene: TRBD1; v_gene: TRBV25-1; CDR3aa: CASSKQGAGGYTF; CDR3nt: TGTGCCAGCAGTAAACAGGGGGCCGGTGGCTACACCTTC
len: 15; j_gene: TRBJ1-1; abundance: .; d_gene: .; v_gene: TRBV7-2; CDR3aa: CASSLAITGSTEAFF; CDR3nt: TGTGCCAGCAGCTTAGCGATTACCGGGTCCACTGAAGCTTTCTTT
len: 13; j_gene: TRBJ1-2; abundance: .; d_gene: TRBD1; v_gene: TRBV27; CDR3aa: CASKPGQIYGYTF; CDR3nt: TGTGCCAGCAAGCCGGGACAGATCTATGGCTACACCTTC
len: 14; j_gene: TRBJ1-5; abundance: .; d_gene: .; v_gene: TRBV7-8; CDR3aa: CASSLEGGYQPQHF; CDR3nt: TGTGCCAGCAGCTTAGAGGGGGGGTATCAGCCCCAGCATTTT
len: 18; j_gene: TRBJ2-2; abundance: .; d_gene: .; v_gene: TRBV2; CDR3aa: CASRAILESGRSTGELFF; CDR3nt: .
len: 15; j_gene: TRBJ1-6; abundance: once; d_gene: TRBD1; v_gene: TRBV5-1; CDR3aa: CASSLQGAGGSPLHF; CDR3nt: TGCGCCAGCAGCTTGCAGGGGGCTGGTGGTTCACCCCTCCACTTT
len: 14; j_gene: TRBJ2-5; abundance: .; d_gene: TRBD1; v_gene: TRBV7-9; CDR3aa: CASSPTGGRETQYF; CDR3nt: TGTGCCAGCAGCCCTACAGGGGGCCGGGAGACCCAGTACTTC
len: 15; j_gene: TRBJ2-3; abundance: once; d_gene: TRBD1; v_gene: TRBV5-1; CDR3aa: CASSLGTGMADTQYF; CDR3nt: TGCGCCAGCAGCCTCGGGACAGGGATGGCCGATACGCAGTATTTT
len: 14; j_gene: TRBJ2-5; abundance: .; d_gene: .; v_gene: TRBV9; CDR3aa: CASSVRDLQETQYF; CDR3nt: TGTGCCAGCAGCGTCCGGGACTTGCAAGAGACCCAGTACTTC
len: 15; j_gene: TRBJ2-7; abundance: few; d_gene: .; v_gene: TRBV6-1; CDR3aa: CASSETRVSPHEQYF; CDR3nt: TGTGCCAGCAGTGAAACCAGGGTATCTCCTCACGAGCAGTACTTC
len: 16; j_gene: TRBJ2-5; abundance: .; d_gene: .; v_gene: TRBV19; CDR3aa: CASSIEGGNPGETQYF; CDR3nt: TGTGCCAGTAGTATCGAGGGCGGGAATCCGGGTGAGACCCAGTACTTC
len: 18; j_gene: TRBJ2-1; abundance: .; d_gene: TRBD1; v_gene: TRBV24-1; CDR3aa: CATSAQRGGQGAYNEQFF; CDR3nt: TGTGCCACCAGTGCCCAGCGGGGCGGACAGGGGGCCTACAATGAGCAGTTCTTC
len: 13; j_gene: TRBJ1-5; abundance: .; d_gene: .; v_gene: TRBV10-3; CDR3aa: CAICRGGNQPQHF; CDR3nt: TGTGCCATCTGCAGGGGCGGCAATCAGCCCCAGCATTTT
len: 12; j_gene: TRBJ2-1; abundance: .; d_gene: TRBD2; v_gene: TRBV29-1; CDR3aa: CSVDREGGEQFF; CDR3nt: TGCAGCGTTGATCGGGAGGGCGGTGAGCAGTTCTTC
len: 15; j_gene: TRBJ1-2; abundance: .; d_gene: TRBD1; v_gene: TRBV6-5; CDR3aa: CASSYSGQGNYGYTF; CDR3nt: TGTGCCAGCAGTTACTCGGGACAGGGTAACTATGGCTACACCTTC
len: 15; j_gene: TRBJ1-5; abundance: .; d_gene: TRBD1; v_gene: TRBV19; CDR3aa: CASSTRQGGGQPQHF; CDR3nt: TGTGCCAGTAGTACCCGACAGGGGGGTGGTCAGCCCCAGCATTTT
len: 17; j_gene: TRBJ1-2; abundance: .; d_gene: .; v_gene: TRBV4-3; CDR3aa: CASSQELRAGLQYGYTF; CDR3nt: TGCGCCAGCAGCCAAGAACTCCGGGCCGGACTGCAGTATGGCTACACCTTC
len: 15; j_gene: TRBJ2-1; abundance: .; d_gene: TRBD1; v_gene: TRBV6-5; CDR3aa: CASRDRQGLGNEQFF; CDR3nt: TGTGCCAGCCGGGATAGACAGGGGTTAGGAAATGAGCAGTTCTTC